This T cell receptor (beta chain) appears in the sequencing data of a study of cytomegalovirus exposure and HLA in healthy donors. The PCR employed 60 Vbeta primers together with 13 Jbeta primers. The data were produced by immunoSEQ multiplex PCR, yet TCRdb's version contains in-frame clones alone and is incomplete. The sample records tens of thousands of clones, about 80% being singletons. The study's findings and limits: It was shown in a later analysis that HLA-associated TCR beta chains were more clonally expanded than other, equally common chains.

This CDR3 has 14 amino acids. Germline lookup yields CDR1 MNHEY and CDR2 SVGAGI. Remarks on this clone: Its antigen remains unidentified.

The rearrangement joins TRBV6-5 to TRBJ2-5, with TRBD1 matching over 7 bases. The end of the DNA aligns better with TRBJ2-7, so the J call may be wrong. This TCR derives from a man aged 50-59 years in good health and CMV-seropositive. The sequenced material came from PBMCs. The CDR3 bases are TGTGCCAGCAGTTACTCGAGGGGGCTCAACGAGCAGTACTTC. Amino acids: CASSYSRGLNEQYF.